The source of this T cell receptor beta chain is a study of naive and memory T cell subsets. Two oligonucleotides, mixed equimolar, formed the beta constant-region primer covering TRBC1 and TRBC2. Four rounds of PCR amplified the ligated cDNA using nested alpha and beta constant-region primers plus SP2. MiXCR, run by TCRdb on the UMI-ligation and nested PCR reads, gives a single entry per CDR3 protein. The sample lists around 140,000 distinct CDR3 sequences, 15% to 25% occurring once. Broader study findings: Especially in CD8 cells, naive repertoires contained a few larger clonotypes, possibly CD45RA-re-expressing memory cells.

Alpha and beta libraries were amplified separately from the second PCR onward. CMV status came from CD4+ T cell IFNgamma after overnight CMV lysate stimulation of fresh PBMCs. This clonotype has a handful of counts. Its target is not known. The CDR3 is made up of 15 amino acids. V lost 1 base and J lost 0, with 11 bases in between. Germline V gene data show CDR1 as SGHRS and CDR2 as YFSETQ. The chain uses TRBV5-1 and TRBJ2-7; D is unresolved. The sequence was obtained from a human donor in good health. Sequencing was performed on naive CD8+ T cells from blood. This CDR3 is CASSLRTDNSYEQYF. In DNA form, the CDR3 reads TGCGCCAGCAGCTTGAGGACCGATAACTCCTACGAGCAGTACTTC.